The 20 T cell receptor beta chains in this list originate from one sample, sequenced in a study of shared clonotypes between healthy human individuals. Sequencing was performed with immunoSEQ multiplex PCR; in TCRdb, only in-frame clones are kept and a portion is missing. The sample contains over a million clones, more than 75% of which appear only once. Input material: memory CD4+ T cells from PBMCs. The sample's subset: CD45RA-negative fraction. The source of these receptors is a man younger than 35 in good health. Some clones in this sample may be carry-over from other donors' samples.

The chain joins TRBV9 to TRBJ1-2; no definite D call. Trimming took off 4 bases at V and 6 bases at J, with 19 bases between the two ends. Germline-derived CDR1 and CDR2 are SGDLS and YYNGEE. The CDR3 is 15 residues long. The CDR3 loop reads CASSSRGGRADGYTF. CDR3 DNA: TGTGCCAGCAGCTCCAGAGGCGGGAGGGCCGATGGCTACACCTTC. Drawing the rest from reference TRBV9 and TRBJ1-2, the complete variable domain is DSGVTQTPKHLITATGQRVTLRCSPRSGDLSVYWYQQSLDQGLQFLIQYYNGEERAKGNILERFSAQQFPDLHSELNLSSLELGDSALYFCASSSRGGRADGYTFGSGTRLTVV.

The chain couples TRBV11-2 to TRBJ1-2; 8 bases align to TRBD1. CDR1 and CDR2 from the germline V gene are SGHAT and FQNNGV. V lost 4 bases, J lost 6 bases, and 13 bases stayed unmatched. CDR3 size: 16 residues. CDR3 sequence (DNA): TGTGCCAGCAGCTCCCCTAGGACAGGGTTCAGCGATGGCTACACCTTC. It specifies CASSSPRTGFSDGYTF.

This sequence joins TRBV2 and TRBJ2-1; perhaps TRBD2 as D (7 bases). The CDR3 sequence is 15 residues long. Per the germline V gene, CDR1 is SNHLY and CDR2 is FYNNEI. Trimming took off 2 bases at V and 5 bases at J, with 13 bases between the two ends. The CDR3 coding sequence is TGTGCCAGCAGTGAAAGGGGGAGGGGAAACAATGAGCAGTTCTTC. Residues: CASSERGRGNNEQFF.

The sample holds a few counts of this clone. The chain recombines TRBV5-8 with TRBJ1-5; TRBD1 might be the D (5 bases). Trimming took off 4 bases at V and 3 bases at J, with 11 bases between the two ends. CDR3 length: 14 residues. Germline loops: CDR1 SGHTS, CDR2 YDEGEE. The CDR3 loop reads CASSAGRFNQPQHF. The CDR3 coding sequence is TGTGCCAGCAGCGCGGGACGGTTCAATCAGCCCCAGCATTTT.

The chain couples TRBV2 to TRBJ2-5; D possibly corresponds to TRBD2 (6 bases). This CDR3 is 16 amino acids long. Trimming shortened V by 2 bases and J by 1 base, and 14 bases separated the two germline ends. The germline gives CDR1 SNHLY, CDR2 FYNNEI. CDR3 coding DNA: TGTGCCAGCAGTGAAATGGGTAGCGGCGCCCAAGAGACCCAGTACTTC. It encodes CASSEMGSGAQETQYF.

The chain recombines TRBV28 with TRBJ1-6; tentative D call: TRBD1 (5 bases). The CDR3 contains 13 residues. The germline V and J ends were trimmed by 5 bases and 7 bases, with 9 bases remaining between them. The germline CDR1 and CDR2 sequences are MDHEN and SYDVKM. CDR3 nucleotides: TGTGCCAGCAGTACAGGATGGAATTCACCCCTCCACTTT. It codes for CASSTGWNSPLHF.

The V gene is TRBV28, the J gene TRBJ1-5; 8 positions agree with TRBD1. The germline V gene encodes CDR1 MDHEN and CDR2 SYDVKM. V lost 6 bases to trimming and J lost 5 bases; unmatched junction nucleotides: 6. This CDR3 comprises 14 residues. CDR3 region: CASSPQGDDQPQHF. The CDR3 coding sequence is TGTGCCAGCAGCCCACAGGGGGACGATCAGCCCCAGCATTTT. Drawing the rest from reference TRBV28 and TRBJ1-5, the complete variable domain is DVKVTQSSRYLVKRTGEKVFLECVQDMDHENMFWYRQDPGLGLRLIYFSYDVKMKEKGDIPEGYSVSREKKERFSLILESASTNQTSMYLCASSPQGDDQPQHFGDGTRLSIL.

This clone was detected a few times. CDR3 coding DNA: TGTGCCAGCAGTGGGACAGGGATTGAAGCTTTCTTT. As protein: CASSGTGIEAFF. The J gene is TRBJ1-1, the V gene TRBV2; 8 positions match TRBD1. V shed 4 bases, J shed 7 bases, and the junction held 2 bases outside the gene matches. CDR3 length equals 12 residues. Looked up from germline, CDR1 is SNHLY and CDR2 is FYNNEI.

The chain recombines TRBV28 with TRBJ1-3; no firm D call. Trimming pared 4 bases from V and 0 bases from J, leaving 7 bases between. Germline values: CDR1 MDHEN, CDR2 SYDVKM. The CDR3 covers 14 residues. The CDR3 region is CASSSFFSGNTIYF. The DNA of the CDR3 is TGTGCCAGCAGTTCCTTTTTCTCTGGAAACACCATATATTTT.

The rearrangement links TRBV9 to TRBJ1-4, with a possible D match to TRBD1 (6 bases). Trimming pared 4 bases from V and 0 bases from J, leaving 16 bases between. Germline loops: CDR1 SGDLS, CDR2 YYNGEE. This CDR3 has 17 residues. The CDR3 sequence is CASSFRGHPATNEKLFF. The DNA of the CDR3 is TGTGCCAGCAGCTTTCGGGGACATCCAGCAACTAATGAAAAACTGTTTTTT.

A note on this clone: A much larger clone lies one base from this, so it may be a read error. Additional DNA sequences in this sample encode the identical CDR3. The chain combines TRBV7-2 with TRBJ1-1, with unresolved D. Germline assignment: CDR1 SGHTA and CDR2 FQGNSA. The CDR3 covers 13 residues. The CDR3 DNA reads as TGCGCCAGCAGCTCCGGCCGAGACACTGAAGCTTTCTTT. Amino acid sequence: CASSSGRDTEAFF.

The V and J genes are TRBV5-1 and TRBJ1-1; no definite D call. This CDR3 comprises 14 residues. The germline gives CDR1 SGHRS, CDR2 YFSETQ. Trimming removed 1 base at V and 5 bases at J, with 12 bases between. The CDR3 spells CASSLQKSATEAFF. DNA for the CDR3: TGCGCCAGCAGCTTGCAAAAATCGGCGACTGAAGCTTTCTTT. Full variable domain (remainder filled in from reference TRBV5-1 and TRBJ1-1): KAGVTQTPRYLIKTRGQQVTLSCSPISGHRSVSWYQQTPGQGLQFLFEYFSETQRNKGNFPGRFSGRQFSNSRSEMNVSTLELGDSALYLCASSLQKSATEAFFGQGTRLTVV.

V gene TRBV28 combines with J gene TRBJ2-5, with D possibly being TRBD1 (5 bases). Germline CDR1 and CDR2: MDHEN and SYDVKM. This CDR3 contains 16 residues. V shed 6 bases and J shed 5 bases, with 22 bases lying between them. CDR3 residues: CASSPPRQRSEETQYF. CDR3 DNA: TGTGCCAGCAGCCCCCCCCGACAGAGGTCTGAGGAGACCCAGTACTTC.

This clone was seen more than once but under ten times. This sequence joins TRBV7-2 and TRBJ1-3, with D uncertain. Germline CDR1 is SGHTA and CDR2 is FQGNSA. Trimming left V 2 bases short and J 2 bases short, with 4 bases between. CDR3 length: 13 amino acids. DNA of the CDR3: TGTGCCAGCAGCTTAATGGCTGGAAACACCATATATTTT. This translates into CASSLMAGNTIYF. Looking up the rest from reference TRBV7-2 and TRBJ1-3 gives the full variable domain: GAGVSQSPSNKVTEKGKDVELRCDPISGHTALYWYRQSLGQGLEFLIYFQGNSAPDKSGLPSDRFSAERTGGSVSTLTIQRTQQEDSAVYLCASSLMAGNTIYFGEGSWLTVV.

The chain recombines TRBV14 with TRBJ1-3; D is possibly TRBD1 (6 bases). Germline V lookup: CDR1 SGHDN, CDR2 FVKESK. This CDR3 region has 16 residues. Between the trimmed V and J ends, which lost 4 bases and 2 bases, there was a span of 15 bases. CDR3 sequence (DNA): TGTGCCAGCAGCCCGGGGTGGGGACAAGCTGGAAACACCATATATTTT. It yields the protein CASSPGWGQAGNTIYF.

The rearrangement uses TRBV6-4 and TRBJ2-3; TRBD2 aligns across 10 bases. CDR1 and CDR2 from the germline V gene are MRHNA and SNTAGT. The CDR3 has 14 amino acids. V lost 7 bases and J lost 6; bases outside the gene matches: 7. CDR3 sequence reads: CASTPSGSHDTQYF. The CDR3 region has the DNA TGTGCCAGCACTCCTAGCGGGAGTCACGATACGCAGTATTTT.

This CDR3 reads CASNPQGSEYGYTF. CDR3 nucleotide sequence: TGTGCCAGCAACCCACAGGGATCGGAGTATGGCTACACCTTC. The rearrangement uses TRBV27 and TRBJ1-2; possible D gene TRBD1, 6 bases. In germline, CDR1 is MNHEY, CDR2 SMNVEV (reference sequence). The CDR3 is 14 amino acids. Trimming cost V 7 bases and J 5 bases, with 17 bases left between them.

The V gene is TRBV4-1, the J gene TRBJ1-2; D not resolved. CDR3 size: 15 residues. V was cut by 4 bases and J by 2 bases, with 14 bases left in between. Germline lookup yields CDR1 MGHRA and CDR2 YSYEKL. As DNA, the CDR3 is TGCGCCAGCAGCCCTCTGATAGGGATAAACTATGGCTACACCTTC. Its protein product is CASSPLIGINYGYTF.

The chain has TRBV9 and TRBJ2-7, with D perhaps matching TRBD1 (6 bases). V lost 3 bases and J 5 bases, leaving 12 bases between the germline ends. Per the germline V gene, CDR1 is SGDLS and CDR2 is YYNGEE. The CDR3 loop spans 13 amino acids. In DNA form, the CDR3 reads TGTGCCAGCAGCGGGGACATCCGGGACGAGCAGTACTTC. Translation gives CASSGDIRDEQYF.

To note about this clone: At the DNA level, this CDR3 is encoded by other sequences in the same sample as well. The chain joins TRBV20-1 to TRBJ2-5; D perhaps matches TRBD1 (5 bases). Germline assignment: CDR1 DFQATT and CDR2 SNEGSKA (reference sequence). V was shortened by 6 bases and J by 5 bases, with 10 bases between the two germline ends. The CDR3 sequence is 11 residues long. The CDR3 sequence: CSAGLGETQYF. DNA for the CDR3: TGCAGTGCGGGGCTAGGCGAGACCCAGTACTTC.